Shown below are 21 T cell receptor beta chains from a single sample sequenced in a study of T cells expressing NK-cell markers. Using the 5' RACE reads, TCRdb records one entry per CDR3 protein without DNA. The table gives about half a million distinct CDR3 sequences; the top ten clones make up 1.4% of it. The material sequenced was blood T cells: a sorted CD56 or NKG2C T cell subset, CD4+ or CD8+ T cells, or bulk PBMC T cells (not recorded which). The source of these receptors is a woman aged 45 to 65 in good health.

The chain combines TRBV11-2 with TRBJ2-1; TCRdb selects TRBD2, and the lack of DNA leaves this call unchecked. This CDR3 is 17 amino acids long. Germline assignment: CDR1 SGHAT and CDR2 FQNNGV. CDR3 region: CASSLVAQGLVGNEQFF.

This chain joins TRBV4-1 and TRBJ2-3; the D call from TCRdb, TRBD1, cannot be confirmed without DNA. The CDR3 sequence is 17 residues long. Germline CDR1 MGHRA, CDR2 YSYEKL. The CDR3 is CASSLPPQGLATDTQYF.

The rearrangement uses TRBV9 and TRBJ2-7; there is no DNA to check the TCRdb D call of TRBD1. The CDR3 runs 15 residues. Germline values: CDR1 SGDLS, CDR2 YYNGEE. Here the CDR3 reads CASSLMGGSSYEQYF.

The CDR3 region is CSLLIPGHKNTEAFF. The rearrangement uses TRBV29-1 and TRBJ1-1; TCRdb indicates TRBD1, and absent DNA this call remains unverified. The length of the CDR3 is 15 residues. Germline CDR1 and CDR2: SQVTM and ANQGSEA.

The chain couples TRBV5-1 to TRBJ2-3; TCRdb names TRBD2, which stays unverified in the absence of DNA. The CDR3 covers 15 residues. Germline-derived CDR1 and CDR2 are SGHRS and YFSETQ. CDR3 region: CASSSSGLSTDTQYF. Variable domain in full (rest from reference TRBV5-1 and TRBJ2-3): KAGVTQTPRYLIKTRGQQVTLSCSPISGHRSVSWYQQTPGQGLQFLFEYFSETQRNKGNFPGRFSGRQFSNSRSEMNVSTLELGDSALYLCASSSSGLSTDTQYFGPGTRLTVL.

The chain has TRBV6-1 and TRBJ2-7. This CDR3 spans 14 amino acids. The V gene's germline CDR1 is MNHNS and CDR2 SASEGT. The chain's CDR3 is CASTTLGSSYEQYF.

The genes are TRBV11-3 and TRBJ2-3; the D call from TCRdb, TRBD1, cannot be confirmed without DNA. The CDR3 spans 16 residues. Germline-derived CDR1 and CDR2 are SGHNT and YENEEA. CDR3 region: CASSLHPGRNTDTQYF.

The chain couples TRBV5-1 to TRBJ2-6. CDR3 length equals 13 residues. From germline, CDR1 is SGHRS and CDR2 YFSETQ. The CDR3 loop is CASSLDRSNVLTF.

V is TRBV6-5 and J is TRBJ1-2; the TCRdb call, TRBD1, lacks DNA for checking. Germline V gene lookup returns CDR1 MNHEY and CDR2 SVGAGI. CDR3 length: 13 amino acids. The CDR3 loop is CASNGWDRDGYTF.

The chain carries TRBV3-1 and TRBJ1-3. The CDR3 has 15 residues. CDR1 and CDR2 (germline): LGHDT, YNNKEL (reference sequence). The CDR3 region is CASSLGESSGNTIYF.

The V gene is TRBV3-1, the J gene TRBJ2-3. In germline, CDR1 is LGHDT, CDR2 YNNKEL (reference sequence). The CDR3 covers 14 residues. This CDR3 reads CASSQDMVRDTQYF.

The gene calls are TRBV12-3 or TRBV12-4 and TRBJ1-2; TCRdb's D call, TRBD1, is unchecked because there is no DNA. The CDR3 contains 15 residues. This CDR3 reads CASSLGGQTNYGYTF.

J is TRBJ2-1 and V is TRBV9; the TCRdb call, TRBD2, lacks DNA for checking. The CDR3 length is 16 residues. The germline gives CDR1 SGDLS, CDR2 YYNGEE. CDR3 amino acids: CASSVESLAGYNEQFF.

This CDR3 is CASSSPRSGEKLFF. This chain connects TRBV6-5 to TRBJ1-4. The V gene's germline CDR1 is MNHEY and CDR2 SVGAGI. The CDR3 is made up of 14 amino acids.

The J gene is TRBJ1-1, the V gene TRBV12-3 or TRBV12-4; lacking DNA, the TRBD1 call made by TCRdb goes unchecked. This CDR3 contains 13 residues. CDR3 loop: CASTLRRGDEAFF.

The chain recombines TRBV11-2 with TRBJ2-5. CDR1 and CDR2 (germline): SGHAT, FQNNGV. The CDR3 sequence is 15 residues long. This chain's CDR3 is CASSLGSRPEETQYF.

V is TRBV5-6 and J is TRBJ2-7; the D gene TCRdb calls, TRBD1, cannot be checked with no DNA. The germline V gene has CDR1 SGHDT and CDR2 YYEEEE. The CDR3 is made up of 17 amino acids. This CDR3 reads CASSLRRTGTSSYEQYF.

The chain carries TRBV7-7 and TRBJ2-2; without DNA, the TCRdb call of TRBD2 cannot be checked. The CDR3 loop spans 17 amino acids. In germline, CDR1 is SSHAT, CDR2 FNYEAQ (reference sequence). The CDR3 region is CASSPSGLAGVIGELFF.

The chain links TRBV3-1 to TRBJ2-1; the TCRdb call, TRBD2, lacks DNA for checking. CDR1 LGHDT and CDR2 YNNKEL come from the germline V gene (reference sequence). The CDR3 totals 15 residues. The chain's CDR3 is CASSQVTLAVNEQFF.

This chain uses TRBV20-1 with TRBJ2-2; TCRdb names TRBD1, which stays unverified in the absence of DNA. CDR3 length: 14 residues. CDR1 is DFQATT and CDR2 is SNEGSKA in the germline V gene (reference sequence). The chain's CDR3 is CSASRGRGTGELFF.

The rearrangement links TRBV27 to TRBJ2-1; the D gene TCRdb calls, TRBD2, cannot be checked with no DNA. CDR1 and CDR2 from the germline V gene are MNHEY and SMNVEV (reference sequence). The CDR3 consists of 16 residues. CDR3 sequence reads: CASSLLAGFTYNEQFF.